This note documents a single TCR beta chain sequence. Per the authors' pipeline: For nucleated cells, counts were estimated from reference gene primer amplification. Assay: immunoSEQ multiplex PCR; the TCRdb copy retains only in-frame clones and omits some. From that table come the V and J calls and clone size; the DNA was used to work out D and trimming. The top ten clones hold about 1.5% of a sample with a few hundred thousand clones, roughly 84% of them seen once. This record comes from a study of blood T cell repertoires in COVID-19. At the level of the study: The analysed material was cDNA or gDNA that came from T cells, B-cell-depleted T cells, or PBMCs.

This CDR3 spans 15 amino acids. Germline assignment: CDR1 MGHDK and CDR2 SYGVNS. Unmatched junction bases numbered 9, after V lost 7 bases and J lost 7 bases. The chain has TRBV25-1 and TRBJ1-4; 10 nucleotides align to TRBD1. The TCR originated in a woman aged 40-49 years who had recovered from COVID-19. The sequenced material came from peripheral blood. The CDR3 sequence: CASKGQGRFGEKLFF. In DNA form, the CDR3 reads TGTGCCAGCAAGGGACAGGGGAGGTTCGGTGAAAAACTGTTTTTT.